These 27 T cell receptor beta chains were all obtained from the same sample, sequenced in a study of T cells in Graves' hyperthyroidism and ophthalmopathy. Using RNA transcripts as the source, TCR beta CDR3 regions were amplified. A set of HTBI primers served as the primers for a first-round RT-PCR of the TCR CDR3. From the multiplex PCR reads, TCRdb called clonotypes with MiXCR, one entry per CDR3 protein. The sample holds 500,000 to 600,000 distinct CDR3 sequences; about 20% are singletons and the top ten take less than 55%. Sequencing was done on a sample of blood. Receptors were obtained from a man aged 35 to 55 with Graves' ophthalmopathy.

J is TRBJ2-3 and V is TRBV20-1; 8 bases agree with TRBD1. Trimming took 5 bases from V and 2 from J; bases not matched to a gene: 12. The germline gives CDR1 DFQATT, CDR2 SNEGSKA (reference sequence). This CDR3 has 16 amino acids. The chain's CDR3 is CSALQGVKRFTDTQYF. In DNA form, the CDR3 reads TGCAGTGCTTTACAGGGGGTTAAGAGATTCACAGATACGCAGTATTTT.

This clonotype turned up a few times. This sequence joins TRBV19 and TRBJ1-1; 8 bases fit TRBD1. The CDR3 spans 12 residues. Per the germline V gene, CDR1 is LNHDA and CDR2 is SQIVND (reference sequence). V lost 6 bases and J lost 11; bases outside the gene matches: 8. The chain's CDR3 is CASSPRGLGAFF. CDR3 nucleotide sequence: TGTGCCAGTAGCCCCAGGGGGCTCGGCGCTTTCTTT.

This clonotype was seen repeatedly, ten times or more. This chain joins TRBV2 and TRBJ1-2; 8 bases are a match to TRBD1. V was pared by 7 bases and J by 2 bases, with 9 bases of the junction left unmatched. CDR1 and CDR2 (germline): SNHLY, FYNNEI. The length of the CDR3 is 15 residues. CDR3 sequence reads: CASKPSTGGNYGYTF. CDR3 coding DNA: TGTGCCAGCAAACCGAGCACAGGGGGGAACTATGGCTACACCTTC.

This clonotype was found a few times. The chain combines TRBV15 with TRBJ2-1, with TRBD2 matching 9 bases. J gave up 7 bases and V 7 bases, and 8 bases lay outside the gene matches. This CDR3 is built from 14 residues. CDR1 is LNHNV and CDR2 is YYDKDF in the germline V gene (reference sequence). CDR3: CATKRGDLGNEQFF. The CDR3 DNA is TGTGCCACCAAGCGGGGGGACCTTGGGAATGAGCAGTTCTTC.

The chain links TRBV6-1 to TRBJ1-4; unclear D gene. Germline values: CDR1 MNHNS, CDR2 SASEGT. V was cut by 6 bases and J by 5 bases, with 16 bases left in between. The length of the CDR3 is 15 residues. CDR3 amino acids: CASSRGGRGNEKLFF. DNA of the CDR3: TGTGCCAGCAGCCGGGGAGGCAGAGGGAATGAAAAACTGTTTTTT.

This chain links TRBV6-1 with TRBJ1-4, with 9 bases aligning to TRBD1. There are 14 residues in the CDR3. V dropped 8 bases and J dropped 6; count of bases not matched to a gene: 7. Per germline, CDR1 MNHNS and CDR2 SASEGT. The CDR3 nucleotides are TGTGCCAGCCGCCGGGACAGGGTTTATGAAAAACTGTTTTTT. Residues: CASRRDRVYEKLFF.

This clonotype was detected only once. The junction does not match germline at one end; this may be a read error. The CDR3 sequence is CAISGSRPYGYTF. The CDR3 DNA sequence: TGTGCCATCAGTGGGTCGAGACCCTATGGCTACACCTTC. The rearrangement links TRBV6-1 to TRBJ1-2, with unresolved D. The CDR3 runs to 13 residues. Germline loops: CDR1 MNHNS, CDR2 SASEGT.

This clonotype showed up just a few times. The chain employs TRBV4-1 and TRBJ1-2; no definite D call. The germline CDR1 and CDR2 sequences are MGHRA and YSYEKL. The CDR3 covers 13 residues. The ends were cut back, 0 bases at V and 8 bases at J, with 10 bases in the middle. The CDR3 loop reads CASSQDGLHGYTF. Written as DNA, the CDR3 is TGCGCCAGCAGCCAAGATGGGCTACACGGCTACACCTTC.

This clonotype was detected many times. The V gene is TRBV12-3 or TRBV12-4, the J gene TRBJ2-3; 8 bases match TRBD1. The CDR3 covers 18 residues. J lost 6 bases, V lost 4 bases, and 18 bases had no gene match. The CDR3 spells CASSSGLARQGARDTQYF. CDR3 nucleotides: TGTGCCAGCAGTTCAGGTCTCGCGCGGCAGGGGGCGAGGGATACGCAGTATTTT.

DNA for the CDR3: TGCAGTGCCGATTTGACAGGGAACGAGCAGTACTTC. The encoded protein is CSADLTGNEQYF. The chain couples TRBV20-1 to TRBJ2-7, with 7 nucleotides matching TRBD1. The CDR3 has 12 amino acids. The trim removed 6 bases at V and 5 bases at J, leaving 7 bases unmatched. The germline V gene encodes CDR1 DFQATT and CDR2 SNEGSKA (reference sequence).

At least ten counts were recorded for this clonotype. The chain employs TRBV3-1 and TRBJ2-1; D call uncertain. CDR3 length equals 13 residues. Trimming shortened V by 0 bases and J by 13 bases, and 13 bases separated the two germline ends. The V gene's germline CDR1 is LGHDT and CDR2 YNNKEL (reference sequence). CDR3 sequence reads: CASSQEPTSPQFF. Written as DNA, the CDR3 is TGTGCCAGCAGCCAAGAACCCACCAGCCCCCAGTTCTTC.

The V call is TRBV5-1, the J call TRBJ2-3; D not resolved. Germline loops: CDR1 SGHRS, CDR2 YFSETQ. The CDR3 has 13 residues. Trimming left V 1 base short and J 6 bases short, with 9 bases between. CDR3 loop: CASSLPGRDTQYF. The CDR3 DNA is TGCGCCAGCAGCTTGCCCGGACGGGATACGCAGTATTTT. Complete variable domain (other parts from reference TRBV5-1 and TRBJ2-3): KAGVTQTPRYLIKTRGQQVTLSCSPISGHRSVSWYQQTPGQGLQFLFEYFSETQRNKGNFPGRFSGRQFSNSRSEMNVSTLELGDSALYLCASSLPGRDTQYFGPGTRLTVL.

Ten or more counts support this clonotype. V usage is TRBV30 and J usage is TRBJ1-6; no clear D. This CDR3 contains 13 residues. CDR1 and CDR2 (germline): GTSNPN, SVGIG (reference sequence). Trimming removed 0 bases from V and 12 bases from J, with 12 bases in between. The CDR3 DNA reads as TGTGCCTGGAGTGTACCCCCATCTAGACCCCTCCACTTT. This codes for CAWSVPPSRPLHF.

This clonotype was detected many times. The genes are TRBV7-2 and TRBJ2-5; 7 nucleotides align to TRBD1. There are 14 residues in the CDR3. Germline CDR1 reads SGHTA; CDR2 reads FQGNSA. V lost 3 bases and J lost 5; bases outside the gene matches: 6. CDR3 protein: CASSFQGGLETQYF. CDR3 in DNA: TGTGCCAGCAGCTTCCAAGGGGGCCTGGAGACCCAGTACTTC. Complete variable domain (other parts from reference TRBV7-2 and TRBJ2-5): GAGVSQSPSNKVTEKGKDVELRCDPISGHTALYWYRQSLGQGLEFLIYFQGNSAPDKSGLPSDRFSAERTGGSVSTLTIQRTQQEDSAVYLCASSFQGGLETQYFGPGTRLLVL.

At least ten counts were recorded for this clonotype. This chain connects TRBV11-2 to TRBJ1-5; no reliable D call. CDR3 length equals 14 residues. CDR1 is SGHAT, CDR2 FQNNGV, per germline. V gave up 5 bases and J gave up 2 bases, with 10 bases separating them. CDR3 region: CASSAGLGNQPQHF. DNA of the CDR3: TGTGCCAGCAGCGCCGGGTTGGGCAATCAGCCCCAGCATTTT.

This clonotype was counted ten times or more. CDR3 protein: CASSETGYGEQPQHF. In DNA, the CDR3 is TGTGCCAGCAGTGAGACGGGGTACGGCGAACAGCCCCAGCATTTT. The genes are TRBV5-5 and TRBJ1-5; the D is unclear. The germline CDR1 and CDR2 sequences are SGHKS and YYEKEE (reference sequence). V was shortened by 5 bases and J by 7 bases, with 19 bases between the two germline ends. This CDR3 has 15 residues.

This clonotype showed up many times. The V and J genes are TRBV2 and TRBJ2-2; D is unclear. Germline V lookup: CDR1 SNHLY, CDR2 FYNNEI. The V end lost 4 bases, the J end lost 4 bases, and 10 bases lay between the germline ends. There are 14 residues in the CDR3. The CDR3 DNA reads as TGTGCCAGCAGTGCGAAATATCGCACCGGGGAGCTGTTTTTT. Its translation is CASSAKYRTGELFF.

V gene TRBV9 combines with J gene TRBJ2-5; D is undetermined. The ends were cut back, 0 bases at V and 5 bases at J, with 8 bases in the middle. Germline values: CDR1 SGDLS, CDR2 YYNGEE. The CDR3 consists of 13 residues. The CDR3 loop reads CASSVDVWETQYF. CDR3 in DNA: TGTGCCAGCAGCGTAGACGTGTGGGAGACCCAGTACTTC.

J is TRBJ2-7 and V is TRBV7-2, with D hard to call. CDR1 SGHTA and CDR2 FQGNSA come from the germline V gene. This CDR3 spans 14 amino acids. Trimming pared 6 bases from V and 5 bases from J, leaving 17 bases between. CDR3 in DNA: TGTGCCAGCAGGCAGTTCTCTTCTCCAGACGAGCAGTACTTC. It translates to CASRQFSSPDEQYF.

This clonotype was counted between two and nine times. The chain has TRBV7-9 and TRBJ1-1; a weak D match, TRBD1 (5 bases). CDR1 SEHNR and CDR2 FQNEAQ come from the germline V gene (reference sequence). There are 15 residues in the CDR3. Trimming removed 5 bases from V and 5 bases from J, with 18 bases in between. The CDR3 region has the DNA TGTGCCAGCAGCCGGGGGGGGGGGAGTCGTACTGAAGCTTTCTTT. It translates to CASSRGGGSRTEAFF.

This clonotype was picked up a small number of times. CDR3 sequence reads: CASEPGQDNQPQHF. The CDR3 DNA is TGTGCCAGCGAACCGGGACAGGACAATCAGCCCCAGCATTTT. V usage is TRBV6-1 and J usage is TRBJ1-5; 8 bases align to TRBD1. Germline assignment: CDR1 MNHNS and CDR2 SASEGT. The V segment lost 8 bases and the J segment 3 bases; nucleotides outside the gene matches: 6. This CDR3 has 14 amino acids.

This sequence joins TRBV7-6 and TRBJ1-2; 8 nucleotides match TRBD1. Germline V gene sequence: CDR1 SGHVS, CDR2 FNYEAQ. The CDR3 spans 19 residues. The V segment lost 5 bases and the J segment 2 bases; nucleotides outside the gene matches: 19. The chain's CDR3 is CASSPRPRQGRESNYGYTF. The CDR3 bases are TGTGCCAGCAGCCCCAGGCCTAGACAGGGGCGAGAATCGAACTATGGCTACACCTTC.

This clonotype was seen at least ten times. This sequence joins TRBV6-1 and TRBJ2-5; 12 bases map to TRBD2. V lost 7 bases to trimming and J lost 3 bases; unmatched junction nucleotides: 3. The CDR3 runs to 14 residues. Germline V gives CDR1 MNHNS, CDR2 SASEGT. This CDR3 is CASTGLAGKETQYF. As DNA, the CDR3 is TGTGCCAGCACCGGACTAGCGGGAAAAGAGACCCAGTACTTC.

This clonotype was detected ten times or more. The genes are TRBV11-2 and TRBJ2-1; 8 nucleotides line up with TRBD2. The CDR3 sequence is 13 residues long. Germline lookup yields CDR1 SGHAT and CDR2 FQNNGV. After removal of 4 bases from V and 8 bases from J, the junction contained 4 bases not matched to a gene. CDR3 nucleotide sequence: TGTGCCAGCAGCTCCCCGGGAGGGTATGAGCAGTTCTTC. Protein product: CASSSPGGYEQFF.

The gene calls are TRBV19 and TRBJ2-2, with D unclear. The CDR3 totals 15 residues. Germline loops: CDR1 LNHDA, CDR2 SQIVND (reference sequence). Trimming shortened V by 2 bases and J by 0 bases, and 7 bases separated the two germline ends. The CDR3 nucleotides are TGTGCCAGTAGTATATCCAGGACGAACACCGGGGAGCTGTTTTTT. Translated: CASSISRTNTGELFF.

The rearrangement joins TRBV27 to TRBJ1-5; tentatively, D is TRBD1 (6 bases). The CDR3 runs 15 residues. V was cut by 7 bases and J by 6 bases, with 19 bases left in between. The germline V gene has CDR1 MNHEY and CDR2 SMNVEV (reference sequence). The CDR3 here is CASTLRGDGRQPQHF. The CDR3 DNA sequence: TGTGCCAGCACCCTCAGGGGAGACGGGCGTCAGCCCCAGCATTTT.

This clonotype has ten or more counts. V and J are TRBV3-1 and TRBJ2-1; 8 bases align to TRBD2. Trimming removed 2 bases from V and 7 bases from J; junction bases left unmatched: 4. From germline, CDR1 is LGHDT and CDR2 YNNKEL (reference sequence). CDR3 length: 14 residues. DNA for the CDR3: TGTGCCAGCAGCCAACTCGCGGGGGGTAATGAGCAGTTCTTC. Protein sequence: CASSQLAGGNEQFF.